Each of the 9 T cell receptor beta chains below was sequenced from the same sample in a study of cytomegalovirus exposure and HLA in healthy donors. The repertoire was sequenced with immunoSEQ multiplex PCR; TCRdb's copy has only in-frame clones and lacks some. The sample consists of approximately 150,000 clones, more than 75% of them appearing once. Sequenced input: PBMCs. The receptor set was obtained from a woman aged 25 to 39 in good health and CMV-seronegative.

The chain couples TRBV2 to TRBJ1-1; 8 bases map to TRBD1. V gave up 4 bases and J gave up 0 bases; unmatched junction bases: 7. The CDR3 is 16 amino acids. Germline CDR1 and CDR2: SNHLY and FYNNEI. The CDR3 loop reads CASSGDRGLMNTEAFF. The CDR3 DNA reads as TGTGCCAGCAGTGGAGACAGGGGATTGATGAACACTGAAGCTTTCTTT.

The rearrangement uses TRBV15 and TRBJ2-1; 9 bases map to TRBD2. The CDR3 runs to 16 residues. Germline V gene data show CDR1 as LNHNV and CDR2 as YYDKDF (reference sequence). V lost 1 base and J lost 5; bases outside the gene matches: 6. CDR3 amino acids: CATSRGSGGTHNEQFF. Here the CDR3 DNA reads TGTGCCACCAGCAGAGGTAGCGGGGGCACCCACAATGAGCAGTTCTTC.

The rearrangement links TRBV6-5 to TRBJ2-7; maybe TRBD1 (5 bases). From germline, CDR1 is MNHEY and CDR2 SVGAGI. There are 15 residues in the CDR3. Trimming left V 4 bases short and J 2 bases short, with 15 bases between. CDR3 sequence: CASSSNQGSAYEQYF. CDR3 bases: TGTGCCAGCAGTTCCAACCAGGGTTCTGCCTACGAGCAGTACTTC.

The V and J genes are TRBV5-1 and TRBJ1-6, with unresolved D. The CDR3 spans 13 residues. The V end lost 4 bases, the J end lost 5 bases, and 7 bases lay between the germline ends. The germline V gene has CDR1 SGHRS and CDR2 YFSETQ. The CDR3 is CASSQENNSPLHF. Written as DNA, the CDR3 is TGCGCCAGCAGCCAGGAAAATAATTCACCCCTCCACTTT.

This clone has a single count. V and J are TRBV7-9 and TRBJ1-4, with TRBD1 as a possible D gene (5 bases). Per germline, CDR1 SEHNR and CDR2 FQNEAQ (reference sequence). The CDR3 is made up of 14 amino acids. The germline V and J ends were trimmed by 4 bases and 4 bases, with 10 bases remaining between them. The CDR3 region has the DNA TGTGCCAGCAGCTCGACAGCGTTTAATGAAAAACTGTTTTTT. Amino acids: CASSSTAFNEKLFF.

V is TRBV15 and J is TRBJ1-3; TRBD1 might be the D (5 bases). Per germline, CDR1 LNHNV and CDR2 YYDKDF (reference sequence). This CDR3 spans 16 amino acids. Trimming took off 0 bases at V and 2 bases at J, with 11 bases between the two ends. CDR3 DNA: TGTGCCACCAGCAGAGATCTGCCAGGGACTGGAAACACCATATATTTT. This gives the protein CATSRDLPGTGNTIYF.

CDR3 in DNA: TGTGCCAGCATTAGACTAGCGGGGTTCAGGGAGACCCAGTACTTC. Translating it yields CASIRLAGFRETQYF. This chain joins TRBV2 and TRBJ2-5, with 11 bases aligning to TRBD2. The germline gives CDR1 SNHLY, CDR2 FYNNEI. The junction had 9 bases not matched to a gene; V was cut back by 7 bases and J by 5 bases. This CDR3 has 15 residues.

The genes are TRBV15 and TRBJ2-5; 7 bases are shared with TRBD1. Looked up from germline, CDR1 is LNHNV and CDR2 is YYDKDF (reference sequence). With 0 bases clipped from V and 4 bases from J, the junction kept 14 bases outside the gene matches. This CDR3 is built from 18 residues. CDR3 in amino acids: CATSRELRTGRDGETQYF. The CDR3 nucleotides read TGTGCCACCAGCAGAGAATTGCGGACAGGTCGGGATGGAGAGACCCAGTACTTC.

This rearrangement joins TRBV29-1 to TRBJ2-5; D unresolved. The germline gives CDR1 SQVTM, CDR2 ANQGSEA. This CDR3 has 10 amino acids. V was clipped by 4 bases and J by 5 bases, with 5 bases between them. In DNA, the CDR3 is TGCAGCGTTGCCCGGGAGACCCAGTACTTC. This encodes CSVARETQYF.